This is a list of T cell receptor beta chains from one sample in a study of graft-versus-host responses after intestinal transplantation. Here immunoSEQ multiplex PCR was the method, and the copy in TCRdb shows in-frame clones only, minus some. The sample contains just over 15,000 clones, about 30% of which appear only once. Sequenced here: alloreactive CD4+ T cells from a mixed lymphocyte reaction culture, sampled before intestinal transplant. The receptors were sampled from a human patient who received an intestinal transplant. The CDR3 runs from the conserved cysteine through the conserved F or W. D genes are given only for firm matches. Some rows mark clone size as missing; the rest say once, few, many or name a class of expanded clone.

d_call	v_call	clone_size	j_call	cdr3_aa	cdr3_nt
TRBD1	TRBV5-4	few	TRBJ2-5	CASSRDRSEETQYF	TGTGCCAGCAGCAGGGACAGAAGCGAAGAGACCCAGTACTTC
-	TRBV2	few	TRBJ2-4	CATSGTVKNIQYF	TGTGCCACATCAGGGACCGTCAAAAACATTCAGTACTTC
-	TRBV6-6	-	TRBJ1-3	CASSMTGSGNTIYF	TGTGCCAGCAGTATGACAGGCTCTGGAAACACCATATATTTT
TRBD1	TRBV7-2	-	TRBJ1-2	CASSWDSRNYGYTF	TGTGCCAGCAGCTGGGACAGTCGAAACTATGGCTACACCTTC
TRBD1	TRBV7-9	few	TRBJ1-2	CASSRGQGSGYTF	TGTGCCAGCAGCAGGGGACAGGGGAGTGGCTACACCTTC
TRBD2	TRBV4-2	-	TRBJ2-7	CASSPAGGGGGEQYF	TGTGCCAGCAGCCCCGCTGGGGGCGGCGGGGGGGAGCAGTACTTC
TRBD2	TRBV7-9	-	TRBJ2-3	CASSLTRLAGGAKYF	TGTGCCAGCAGCTTAACTCGTCTAGCGGGGGGCGCGAAGTATTTT
TRBD2	TRBV5-6	-	TRBJ2-1	CASSLLTSGGYNEQFF	TGTGCCAGCAGCTTGCTAACTAGCGGGGGGTACAATGAGCAGTTCTTC
-	TRBV7-7	few	TRBJ2-6	CAVRKGANVLTF	TGTGCCGTGAGAAAGGGGGCCAACGTCCTGACTTTC
-	TRBV14	-	TRBJ2-5	CASSQGRTQASQETQYF	TGTGCCAGCAGCCAAGGGAGGACGCAGGCGTCGCAAGAGACCCAGTACTTC
TRBD2	TRBV4-1	few	TRBJ2-3	CASTPRSVLAGDHTQYF	TGCGCCAGCACCCCCCGATCGGTACTAGCGGGGGACCATACGCAGTATTTT
TRBD2	TRBV6-1	-	TRBJ2-2	CASRVGSGRLYTGELFF	TGTGCCAGCCGTGTAGGTAGCGGGAGGCTTTACACCGGGGAGCTGTTTTTT
-	TRBV18	-	TRBJ2-4	CASSPQSPRAKNIQYF	TGTGCCAGCTCACCCCAGTCACCTCGGGCCAAAAACATTCAGTACTTC
-	TRBV29-1	-	TRBJ2-5	CSARGETQYF	TGCAGCGCCCGAGGCGAGACCCAGTACTTC
-	TRBV6-5	-	TRBJ2-7	CASSYTGHSYEQYF	TGTGCCAGCAGTTACACCGGACACTCCTACGAGCAGTACTTC
TRBD2	TRBV5-1	-	TRBJ2-5	CASSRRLAGYETQYF	TGCGCCAGCAGCAGGCGACTAGCGGGATATGAGACCCAGTACTTC
-	TRBV6-5	-	TRBJ1-6	CASSYFRLNSPLHF	TGTGCCAGCAGTTACTTTCGACTAAATTCACCCCTCCACTTT
-	TRBV6-6	-	TRBJ1-2	CASSYSYLYGSGYTF	TGTGCCAGCAGTTACTCGTATTTGTATGGTAGCGGCTACACCTTC
TRBD2	TRBV9	-	TRBJ2-5	CASSVEGAGGETQYF	TGTGCCAGCAGCGTAGAAGGGGCGGGAGGAGAGACCCAGTACTTC
-	TRBV13	few	TRBJ1-2	CASSPDPWGGVHYGYTF	TGTGCCAGCAGCCCTGACCCCTGGGGAGGGGTACACTATGGCTACACCTTC
-	TRBV9	-	TRBJ2-2	CAHFLSESGELFF	TGTGCCCATTTTTTATCGGAGTCCGGGGAGCTGTTTTTT
-	TRBV5-1	-	TRBJ1-1	CASKSLGDTEAFF	TGCGCCAGCAAAAGCCTCGGGGACACTGAAGCTTTCTTT
-	TRBV7-9	few	TRBJ1-2	CASSQFGRAGDYGYTF	TGTGCCAGCAGCCAATTTGGGCGGGCTGGAGACTATGGCTACACCTTC
TRBD2	TRBV5-6	-	TRBJ2-2	CASSVSGRPRGELFF	TGTGCCAGCAGCGTGAGCGGGAGGCCTCGCGGGGAGCTGTTTTTT
-	TRBV19	-	TRBJ2-5	CASSGGFQETQYF	TGTGCCAGTAGCGGGGGCTTTCAAGAGACCCAGTACTTC
TRBD2	TRBV6-1	-	TRBJ2-7	CASSEAAGLAGGYEQYF	TGTGCCAGCAGTGAAGCGGCAGGACTAGCGGGAGGCTACGAGCAGTACTTC
-	TRBV9	-	TRBJ2-7	CASSPGAYEQYF	TGTGCCAGCAGCCCCGGGGCCTACGAGCAGTACTTC
-	TRBV6-5	-	TRBJ2-7	CASRPGGSATYEQYF	TGTGCCAGCAGGCCGGGGGGCTCCGCCACCTACGAGCAGTACTTC
TRBD2	TRBV6-5	few	TRBJ2-7	CASTRLAGPYEQYF	TGTGCCAGCACTAGACTAGCGGGGCCGTACGAGCAGTACTTC
TRBD1	TRBV27	-	TRBJ1-4	CASSPGQVDEKLFF	TGTGCCAGCAGTCCGGGACAGGTGGATGAAAAACTGTTTTTT
-	TRBV7-9	medium-sized	TRBJ1-6	CASSPGNYNSPLHF	TGTGCCAGCAGCCCGGGGAACTATAATTCACCCCTCCACTTT
-	TRBV6-6	-	TRBJ2-7	CASSPKLGSYEQYF	TGTGCCAGCAGTCCAAAACTAGGGTCCTACGAGCAGTACTTC
-	TRBV6-5	-	TRBJ2-5	CASSYRGRAGETQYF	TGTGCCAGCAGTTACCGAGGACGGGCGGGCGAGACCCAGTACTTC
TRBD1	TRBV19	few	TRBJ2-2	CASSGLTGGGGGELFF	TGTGCCAGTAGTGGCTTGACAGGGGGCGGAGGCGGGGAGCTGTTTTTT
-	TRBV6-5	few	TRBJ2-3	CASSHTLDSTDTQYF	TGTGCCAGCAGTCACACCCTAGACAGCACAGATACGCAGTATTTT
TRBD1	TRBV11-2	-	TRBJ2-2	CASSLQGAAGELFF	TGTGCCAGCAGCTTACAGGGGGCAGCCGGGGAGCTGTTTTTT
TRBD1	TRBV5-4	-	TRBJ2-7	CASSLAPGGRHEQYF	TGTGCCAGCAGCTTGGCCCCAGGGGGCAGACACGAGCAGTACTTC
-	TRBV29-1	-	TRBJ1-1	CSVAYRLRVTEAFF	TGCAGCGTTGCGTACCGACTCAGGGTGACTGAAGCTTTCTTT
-	TRBV7-7	-	TRBJ2-1	CASSYYLMGGEQFF	TGTGCCAGCAGCTACTACCTCATGGGCGGTGAGCAGTTCTTC
TRBD1	TRBV19	-	TRBJ2-7	CASTRTGSYEQYF	TGTGCCAGTACCAGGACAGGTAGTTACGAGCAGTACTTC
-	TRBV2	-	TRBJ1-1	CASGRANTEAFF	TGTGCCAGCGGACGGGCGAACACTGAAGCTTTCTTT
-	TRBV6-6	-	TRBJ2-7	CASSNGVGYEQYF	TGTGCCAGCAGTAACGGAGTAGGCTACGAGCAGTACTTC
-	TRBV7-2	-	TRBJ1-2	CASSWTTNYGYTF	TGTGCCAGCAGCTGGACAACTAACTATGGCTACACCTTC
-	TRBV7-2	-	TRBJ2-1	CASSPQVSSYNEQFF	TGTGCCAGCAGCCCACAGGTGAGCTCCTACAATGAGCAGTTCTTC
-	TRBV7-2	few	TRBJ2-5	CASSLYGLPQETQYF	TGTGCCAGCAGCTTATATGGACTACCCCAAGAGACCCAGTACTTC